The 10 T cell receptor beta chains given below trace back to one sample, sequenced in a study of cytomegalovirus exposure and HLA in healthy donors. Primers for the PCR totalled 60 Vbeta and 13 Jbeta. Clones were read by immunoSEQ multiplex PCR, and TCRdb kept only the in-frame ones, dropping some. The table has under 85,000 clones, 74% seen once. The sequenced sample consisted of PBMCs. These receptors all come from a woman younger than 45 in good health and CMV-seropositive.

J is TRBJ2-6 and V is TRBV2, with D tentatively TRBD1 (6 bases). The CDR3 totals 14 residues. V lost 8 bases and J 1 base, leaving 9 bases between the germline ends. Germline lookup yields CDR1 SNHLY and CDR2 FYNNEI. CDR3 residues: CASRDRSGANVLTF. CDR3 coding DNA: TGTGCCAGCCGAGACAGGTCTGGGGCCAACGTCCTGACTTTC. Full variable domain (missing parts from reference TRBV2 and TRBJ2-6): EPEVTQTPSHQVTQMGQEVILRCVPISNHLYFYWYRQILGQKVEFLVSFYNNEISEKSEIFDDQFSVERPDGSNFTLKIRSTKLEDSAMYFCASRDRSGANVLTFGAGSRLTVL.

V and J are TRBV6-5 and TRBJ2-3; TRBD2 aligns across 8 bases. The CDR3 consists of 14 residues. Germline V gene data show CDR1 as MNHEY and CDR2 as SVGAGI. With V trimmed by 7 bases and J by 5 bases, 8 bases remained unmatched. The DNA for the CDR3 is TGTGCCAGCAATCATGGGCTAGCGGGAGATACGCAGTATTTT. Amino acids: CASNHGLAGDTQYF.

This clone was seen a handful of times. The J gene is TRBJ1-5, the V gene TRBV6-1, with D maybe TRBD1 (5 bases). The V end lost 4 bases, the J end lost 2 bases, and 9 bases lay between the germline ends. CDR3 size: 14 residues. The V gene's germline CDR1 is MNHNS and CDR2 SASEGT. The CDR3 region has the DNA TGTGCCAGCAGTGCCAGGGTGGGCAATCAGCCCCAGCATTTT. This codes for CASSARVGNQPQHF.

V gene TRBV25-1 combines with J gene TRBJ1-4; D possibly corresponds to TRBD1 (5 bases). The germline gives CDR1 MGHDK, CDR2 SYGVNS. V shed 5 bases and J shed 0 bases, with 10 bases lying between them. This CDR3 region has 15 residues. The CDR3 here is CASSNWTSTNEKLFF. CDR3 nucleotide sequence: TGTGCCAGCAGTAATTGGACATCAACTAATGAAAAACTGTTTTTT. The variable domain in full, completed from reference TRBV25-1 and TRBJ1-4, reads EADIYQTPRYLVIGTGKKITLECSQTMGHDKMYWYQQDPGMELHLIHYSYGVNSTEKGDLSSESTVSRIRTEHFPLTLESARPSHTSQYLCASSNWTSTNEKLFFGSGTQLSVL.

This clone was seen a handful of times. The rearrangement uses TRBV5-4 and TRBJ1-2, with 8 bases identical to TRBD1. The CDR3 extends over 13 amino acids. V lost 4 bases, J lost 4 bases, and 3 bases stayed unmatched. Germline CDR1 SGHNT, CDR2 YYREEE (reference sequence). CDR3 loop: CASSLDRGYGYTF. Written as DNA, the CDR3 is TGTGCCAGCAGCCTCGACAGGGGCTATGGCTACACCTTC.

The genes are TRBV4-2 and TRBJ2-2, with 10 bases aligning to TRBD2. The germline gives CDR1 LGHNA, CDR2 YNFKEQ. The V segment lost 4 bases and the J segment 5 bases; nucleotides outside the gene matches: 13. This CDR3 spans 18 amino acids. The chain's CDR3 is CASSLSRASGSSTGELFF. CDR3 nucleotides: TGTGCCAGCAGCCTAAGTCGGGCTAGCGGGAGTAGTACCGGGGAGCTGTTTTTT.

CDR3: CASSPFPGQGLGNTEAFF. The DNA of the CDR3 is TGTGCCAGCAGCCCCTTTCCGGGACAGGGGTTAGGGAACACTGAAGCTTTCTTT. V is TRBV14 and J is TRBJ1-1, with TRBD1 matching 10 bases. Germline V gene lookup returns CDR1 SGHDN and CDR2 FVKESK. Losses at the gene ends were 4 bases for V and 1 base for J; bases not matched to a gene: 12. There are 18 residues in the CDR3. Using reference TRBV14 and TRBJ1-1 for the parts outside the CDR3, the full variable domain is EAGVTQFPSHSVIEKGQTVTLRCDPISGHDNLYWYRRVMGKEIKFLLHFVKESKQDESGMPNNRFLAERTGGTYSTLKVQPAELEDSGVYFCASSPFPGQGLGNTEAFFGQGTRLTVV.

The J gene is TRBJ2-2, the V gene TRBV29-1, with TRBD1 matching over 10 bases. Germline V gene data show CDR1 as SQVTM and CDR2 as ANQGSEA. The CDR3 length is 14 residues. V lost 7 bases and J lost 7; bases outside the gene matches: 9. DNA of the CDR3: TGCAGCGCGTCCCGACAGGGGGCAAACGGGGAGCTGTTTTTT. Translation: CSASRQGANGELFF.

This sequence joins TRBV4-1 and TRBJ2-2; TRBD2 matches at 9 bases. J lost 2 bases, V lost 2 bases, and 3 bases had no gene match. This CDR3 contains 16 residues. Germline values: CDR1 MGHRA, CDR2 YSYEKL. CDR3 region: CASSQRTSDNTGELFF. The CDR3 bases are TGCGCCAGCAGCCAACGGACTAGCGATAACACCGGGGAGCTGTTTTTT.

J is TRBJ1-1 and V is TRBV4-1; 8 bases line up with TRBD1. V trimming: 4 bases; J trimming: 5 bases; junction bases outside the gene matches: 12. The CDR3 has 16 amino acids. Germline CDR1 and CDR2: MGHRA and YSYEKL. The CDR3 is CASSPRYTTGGTEAFF. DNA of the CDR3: TGCGCCAGCAGCCCCCGATATACAACAGGGGGGACTGAAGCTTTCTTT.